This T cell receptor (beta chain) is from a study of cytomegalovirus exposure and HLA in healthy donors. Broader study findings: Earlier analysis yielded a pattern in which most TCR beta V segments were productive about 90% or about 30% of the time. The later analysis indicated that the majority of CMV-associated TCR beta chains appeared HLA-restricted.

Vbeta (60) and Jbeta (13) primers were used in the PCR. This table comes from immunoSEQ multiplex PCR, and its TCRdb copy is limited to in-frame clones, with some not included. The sample has around 150,000 clones; 82% are singletons. In germline, CDR1 is SGHNT, CDR2 YYREEE (reference sequence). V lost 0 bases to trimming and J lost 5 bases, with 16 bases between them. The CDR3 is made up of 16 amino acids. As to this clone: Its antigen is unidentified.

The chain combines TRBV5-4 with TRBJ2-3; D perhaps matches TRBD2 (6 bases). The receptor comes from a man aged 45-65 years in good health and CMV-seropositive. The source material was PBMCs. CDR3 protein: CASSLAGVLGGDTQYF. DNA for the CDR3: TGTGCCAGCAGCTTGGCGGGAGTTCTCGGTGGAGATACGCAGTATTTT. Drawing the rest from reference TRBV5-4 and TRBJ2-3, the complete variable domain is ETGVTQSPTHLIKTRGQQVTLRCSSQSGHNTVSWYQQALGQGPQFIFQYYREEENGRGNFPPRFSGLQFPNYSSELNVNALELDDSALYLCASSLAGVLGGDTQYFGPGTRLTVL.